These 26 T cell receptor beta chains were all obtained from the same sample, sequenced in a study of CD8 T cells in Susac syndrome. Reverse transcription used roughly 0.5 to 1 ug RNA and random hexamers. TCRdb independently ran MiXCR on the immunoSEQ multiplex PCR reads; one entry per CDR3 protein. The data contain 110,000 or so distinct CDR3 sequences, roughly 92% of them seen just once; the ten biggest clones take up 0.095% to 0.1%. Sequenced input: CD4+ T cells from PBMCs. These TCRs come from a human donor in good health.

In regard to this clonotype: The junction does not match germline at one end; this may be a read error. The chain is built from TRBV29-1 and TRBJ2-7; the match to TRBD1 covers 7 bases. The V gene's germline CDR1 is SQVTM and CDR2 ANQGSEA. This CDR3 comprises 11 residues. The CDR3 is CSVEKADRTEF. DNA of the CDR3: TGCAGCGTTGAAAAGGCGGACAGGACTGAGTTC.

The V call is TRBV7-2, the J call TRBJ2-2; 8 bases map to TRBD1. Germline loops: CDR1 SGHTA, CDR2 FQGNSA. The trim removed 5 bases at V and 7 bases at J, leaving 15 bases unmatched. This CDR3 is 17 amino acids long. The DNA for the CDR3 is TGTGCCAGCAGCCCCGGGTGGGGCAGGGGGCCGGACGGGGAGCTGTTTTTT. Protein: CASSPGWGRGPDGELFF.

This chain uses TRBV19 with TRBJ1-1, with D unclear. Germline V lookup: CDR1 LNHDA, CDR2 SQIVND (reference sequence). The CDR3 sequence is 15 residues long. The V end lost 3 bases, the J end lost 1 base, and 12 bases lay between the germline ends. In DNA form, the CDR3 reads TGTGCCAGTAGTATCGGATTTGTTTCGAACACTGAAGCTTTCTTT. Protein: CASSIGFVSNTEAFF. Complete variable domain (other parts from reference TRBV19 and TRBJ1-1): DGGITQSPKYLFRKEGQNVTLSCEQNLNHDAMYWYRQDPGQGLRLIYYSQIVNDFQKGDIAEGYSVSREKKESFPLTVTSAQKNPTAFYLCASSIGFVSNTEAFFGQGTRLTVV.

The genes are TRBV12-3 or TRBV12-4 and TRBJ2-7, with D possibly TRBD2 on 5 matching bases. Trimming pared 1 base from V and 3 bases from J, leaving 10 bases between. This CDR3 is built from 14 residues. CDR3 amino acids: CASSLGREYYEQYF. CDR3 coding DNA: TGTGCCAGCAGTTTAGGACGGGAATACTACGAGCAGTACTTC.

The rearrangement joins TRBV6-1 to TRBJ2-1, with TRBD1 matching 8 bases. The V and J ends lost 7 bases and 9 bases, in that order; junction bases with no gene match: 17. The CDR3 is 16 amino acids. CDR1 is MNHNS and CDR2 is SASEGT in the germline V gene. The CDR3, as DNA: TGTGCCAGCAAACTTCCCGGGACAGGTAAAGTTTGTGAGCAGTTCTTC. Residues: CASKLPGTGKVCEQFF.

The DNA for the CDR3 is TGTGCCAGCAGTTACTCGGGACTAGCGGGATTCTCTGGGGCCAACGTCCTGACTTTC. The encoded protein is CASSYSGLAGFSGANVLTF. J is TRBJ2-6 and V is TRBV6-5, with TRBD2 matching 13 bases. Germline V gene sequence: CDR1 MNHEY, CDR2 SVGAGI. The CDR3 runs to 19 residues. V was clipped by 0 bases and J by 0 bases; unmatched bases: 2.

V and J are TRBV20-1 and TRBJ2-1; the D is unclear. The V and J ends lost 7 bases and 3 bases respectively, with 16 bases between them. The germline CDR1 and CDR2 sequences are DFQATT and SNEGSKA (reference sequence). CDR3 length equals 14 residues. The CDR3 coding sequence is TGCAGTGTCGGCTCAGACCGACACTACAATGAGCAGTTCTTC. Its translation is CSVGSDRHYNEQFF.

The chain recombines TRBV29-1 with TRBJ1-2, with 10 nucleotides matching TRBD1. The CDR3 has 13 residues. The V gene's germline CDR1 is SQVTM and CDR2 ANQGSEA. The trim removed 3 bases at V and 2 bases at J, leaving 0 bases unmatched. The DNA for the CDR3 is TGCAGCGTTGAGGGACAGGGGAACTATGGCTACACCTTC. Amino acid sequence: CSVEGQGNYGYTF. The variable domain in full, with the rest retrieved from reference TRBV29-1 and TRBJ1-2, is SAVISQKPSRDICQRGTSLTIQCQVDSQVTMMFWYRQQPGQSLTLIATANQGSEATYESGFVIDKFPISRPNLTFSTLTVSNMSPEDSSIYLCSVEGQGNYGYTFGSGTRLTVV.

The CDR3 sequence: CASSVDAGAPPNEQFF. DNA for the CDR3: TGTGCCAGCAGCGTAGATGCGGGAGCGCCTCCCAATGAGCAGTTCTTC. J is TRBJ2-1 and V is TRBV9; 7 nucleotides line up with TRBD2. This CDR3 comprises 16 residues. V dropped 0 bases and J dropped 6; count of bases not matched to a gene: 9. CDR1 SGDLS and CDR2 YYNGEE come from the germline V gene.

The chain is built from TRBV12-3 or TRBV12-4 and TRBJ2-7; 7 bases map to TRBD1. CDR3 length: 14 amino acids. V dropped 1 base and J dropped 4; count of bases not matched to a gene: 4. CDR3 residues: CASSLVGTDYEQYF. Written as DNA, the CDR3 is TGTGCCAGCAGTTTAGTCGGGACAGATTACGAGCAGTACTTC.

The J gene is TRBJ2-2, the V gene TRBV3-1, with 7 positions matching TRBD2. Germline values: CDR1 LGHDT, CDR2 YNNKEL (reference sequence). V lost 10 bases, J lost 3 bases, and 11 bases stayed unmatched. CDR3 length: 15 amino acids. The CDR3 loop is CATRPGTTDTGELFF. The CDR3 region has the DNA TGTGCCACCCGGCCGGGGACTACTGACACCGGGGAGCTGTTTTTT.

The rearrangement uses TRBV28 and TRBJ2-7; 7 positions match TRBD1. V was clipped by 1 base and J by 6 bases; unmatched bases: 15. CDR3 length equals 17 residues. The germline CDR1 and CDR2 sequences are MDHEN and SYDVKM. Here the CDR3 DNA reads TGTGCCAGCAGTTTATCTGCAGGGGGTGCCACCGGGGTCGAGCAGTACTTC. Translation: CASSLSAGGATGVEQYF.

The chain links TRBV4-1 to TRBJ1-1, with D perhaps matching TRBD1 (6 bases). Germline values: CDR1 MGHRA, CDR2 YSYEKL. Trimming removed 3 bases from V and 0 bases from J, with 8 bases in between. The CDR3 spans 14 residues. For the CDR3, the DNA is TGCGCCAGCAGCCAGGGACATTTGAACACTGAAGCTTTCTTT. It encodes CASSQGHLNTEAFF.

The V gene is TRBV30, the J gene TRBJ2-7, with 10 bases identical to TRBD2. The CDR3 sequence is 14 residues long. The germline CDR1 and CDR2 sequences are GTSNPN and SVGIG (reference sequence). The trim removed 7 bases at V and 2 bases at J, leaving 8 bases unmatched. The DNA for the CDR3 is TGTGCCTCCATCGGGACTAGCGAGACCTACGAGCAGTACTTC. It yields the protein CASIGTSETYEQYF.

This chain connects TRBV6-2 or TRBV6-3 to TRBJ2-7, with D hard to call. Germline-derived CDR1 and CDR2 are MNHEY and SVGEGT. The ends were cut back, 2 bases at V and 4 bases at J, with 3 bases in the middle. The CDR3 spans 11 residues. CDR3 region: CASSYLYEQYF. CDR3 coding DNA: TGTGCCAGCAGTTACCTATACGAGCAGTACTTC.

The rearrangement joins TRBV7-6 to TRBJ2-7; 7 bases are a match to TRBD2. In germline, CDR1 is SGHVS, CDR2 FNYEAQ. The CDR3 has 15 residues. With V trimmed by 1 base and J by 5 bases, 8 bases remained unmatched. The CDR3 region has the DNA TGTGCCAGCAGCTTAGTCGGCGGGAGCTTGAACGAGCAGTACTTC. It codes for CASSLVGGSLNEQYF.

V gene TRBV12-3 or TRBV12-4 combines with J gene TRBJ2-3; D is undetermined. Trimming took off 6 bases at V and 0 bases at J, with 10 bases between the two ends. There are 14 residues in the CDR3. Here the CDR3 DNA reads TGTGCCAGCAGACCCAGTGCTAGCACAGATACGCAGTATTTT. The encoded protein is CASRPSASTDTQYF.

V is TRBV5-1 and J is TRBJ2-5, with D maybe TRBD1 (5 bases). The germline V gene has CDR1 SGHRS and CDR2 YFSETQ. This CDR3 is 16 amino acids long. With 3 bases removed from V and 4 bases from J, the gap between germline ends came to 19 bases. The CDR3 loop is CASSSASGNMGETQYF. For the CDR3, the DNA is TGCGCCAGCAGCTCTGCCTCAGGGAATATGGGAGAGACCCAGTACTTC.

The rearrangement links TRBV19 to TRBJ1-5; the match to TRBD1 covers 7 bases. The CDR3 has 14 residues. Germline V gene lookup returns CDR1 LNHDA and CDR2 SQIVND (reference sequence). Trimming took 5 bases from V and 2 from J; bases not matched to a gene: 3. This chain's CDR3 is CASSVTGGNQPQHF. The CDR3 DNA sequence: TGTGCCAGTAGTGTAACAGGGGGCAATCAGCCCCAGCATTTT.

The chain joins TRBV6-5 to TRBJ2-7, with 7 bases that match TRBD2. V lost 0 bases and J lost 0; bases outside the gene matches: 5. The CDR3 totals 16 residues. Germline loops: CDR1 MNHEY, CDR2 SVGAGI. This chain's CDR3 is CASSYSTSGASYEQYF. CDR3 nucleotide sequence: TGTGCCAGCAGTTACTCGACAAGCGGGGCCTCCTACGAGCAGTACTTC.

The V and J genes are TRBV19 and TRBJ2-5; the match to TRBD2 covers 8 bases. V was clipped by 5 bases and J by 5 bases; unmatched bases: 13. Germline assignment: CDR1 LNHDA and CDR2 SQIVND (reference sequence). The CDR3 loop spans 16 amino acids. Here the CDR3 reads CASSPLSGSRRETQYF. CDR3 coding DNA: TGTGCCAGTAGTCCATTAAGCGGGAGTAGAAGGGAGACCCAGTACTTC.

The genes are TRBV6-1 and TRBJ2-5; D not resolved. Germline values: CDR1 MNHNS, CDR2 SASEGT. This CDR3 region has 15 residues. V was clipped by 8 bases and J by 5 bases, with 21 bases between them. The CDR3 nucleotides read TGTGCCAGCGCCAAAAAGTCGGGCAGTTGGGAGACCCAGTACTTC. This sequence encodes CASAKKSGSWETQYF.

The chain combines TRBV2 with TRBJ2-1, with D perhaps matching TRBD2 (5 bases). The CDR3 loop spans 14 amino acids. Looked up from germline, CDR1 is SNHLY and CDR2 is FYNNEI. V shed 6 bases and J shed 3 bases, with 12 bases lying between them. Here the CDR3 DNA reads TGTGCCAGCAGGAGGGCGGAGATCTACAATGAGCAGTTCTTC. Translating it yields CASRRAEIYNEQFF.

The J gene is TRBJ1-4, the V gene TRBV19; D call uncertain. V lost 9 bases and J lost 3, with 17 bases in between. This CDR3 contains 15 residues. Germline V lookup: CDR1 LNHDA, CDR2 SQIVND (reference sequence). The CDR3 nucleotides read TGTGCCAGCGCTAACCACGGACCTCCTAATGAAAAACTGTTTTTT. As protein: CASANHGPPNEKLFF.

The chain is built from TRBV4-1 and TRBJ2-3; a possible D gene is TRBD1 (5 bases). This CDR3 is 15 amino acids long. V lost 0 bases, J lost 2 bases, and 9 bases lay in between. The V gene's germline CDR1 is MGHRA and CDR2 YSYEKL. The CDR3 nucleotides are TGCGCCAGCAGCCAAGATTTGGACAACACAGATACGCAGTATTTT. Protein sequence: CASSQDLDNTDTQYF.

This chain uses TRBV6-2 or TRBV6-3 with TRBJ2-7, with 9 bases lining up with TRBD1. Germline lookup yields CDR1 MNHEY and CDR2 SVGEGT. V lost 9 bases and J lost 2; bases outside the gene matches: 8. The CDR3 totals 14 residues. Here the CDR3 reads CASLGQGLPYEQYF. The CDR3 DNA follows: TGTGCCAGTCTGGGACAGGGTCTTCCCTACGAGCAGTACTTC.